A selection of T cell receptor beta chains follows, all from one sample in a study of graft-versus-host responses after intestinal transplantation. The antigens of these receptors remain unknown. The table came from immunoSEQ multiplex PCR; TCRdb's copy has only in-frame clones and leaves some out. Here the sample spans some 100,000 clones, roughly 90% being singletons. The specimen comprised unstimulated CD4+ T cells sorted from spleen or lymph node cells, sampled before transplant. Receptors originate from a human donor who was the organ donor for an intestinal transplant. CDR3s include the opening cysteine and the closing phenylalanine or tryptophan. A D gene is named only where the DNA matches it firmly. Expanded clones are given a class, and other clones once, few, many or no size at all.

j_call clone_size d_call v_call cdr3_nt cdr3_aa
TRBJ2-2 - - TRBV6-5 TGTGCCAGCAGCCGTGACTATTGGGCCGGGGAGCTGTTTTTT CASSRDYWAGELFF
TRBJ1-4 once - TRBV27 TGTGCCAGCAGTTTTCCCCTAGCTTTTAATGAAAAACTGTTTTTT CASSFPLAFNEKLFF
TRBJ2-2 - TRBD2 TRBV19 TGTGCCAGTAGTATAGTGAGGACTAGCGTTATCGGGGAGCTGTTTTTT CASSIVRTSVIGELFF
TRBJ1-1 - TRBD1 TRBV6-6 TGTGCCAGCAGCTCGGCCGACAGGGTGGAAACTGAAGCTTTCTTT CASSSADRVETEAFF
TRBJ2-7 - - TRBV6-1 TGTGCCAGCAGTGAATTGTTTGAGGGAGCCGAGCAGTACTTC CASSELFEGAEQYF
TRBJ2-7 once - TRBV19 TGTGCCAGTAGTATGTCCAGTGGGTCCCCCTACGAGCAGTACTTC CASSMSSGSPYEQYF
TRBJ2-7 - TRBD2 TRBV5-1 TGCGCCAGCAGTGTAGCGGGGAACCTAGGGAACGAGCAGTACTTC CASSVAGNLGNEQYF
TRBJ2-3 - - TRBV6-1 TGTGCCAGCAGGGCCGGGACTGGAGGTGGAGATACGCAGTATTTT CASRAGTGGGDTQYF
TRBJ2-7 - - TRBV2 TGTGCCAGCAGTTTAACCAGCGAGCAGTACTTC CASSLTSEQYF
TRBJ2-5 - - TRBV28 TGTGCCAGCAGTTCCCCAGGGAAAGAGACCCAGTACTTC CASSSPGKETQYF
TRBJ2-7 - - TRBV5-5 TGTGCCAGCAGCCTTGTCTCCCTTAGCTCCTACGAGCAGTACTTC CASSLVSLSSYEQYF
TRBJ1-2 few - TRBV7-9 TGTGCCAGCAGCTTAAGACAGAGGAAAATCTATGGCTACACCTTC CASSLRQRKIYGYTF
TRBJ1-2 - TRBD1 TRBV18 TGTGCCAGCTCACCCAGGTCGGACAGGCGATATGGCTACACCTTC CASSPRSDRRYGYTF
TRBJ2-7 - TRBD1 TRBV28 TGTGCCAGCGGGGGACAGGGTTTGTACGAGCAGTACTTC CASGGQGLYEQYF
TRBJ1-2 - TRBD1 TRBV28 TGTGCCAGCAGTTTTGGACAGGCCAACTATGGCTACACCTTC CASSFGQANYGYTF
TRBJ2-7 - - TRBV7-9 TGTGCCAGCAGCCCCGCGGCCAGCTCCTACGAGCAGTACTTC CASSPAASSYEQYF
TRBJ1-1 - - TRBV30 TGTGCCTGGACTTCCCAAACAGTCCCCATGAACACTGAAGCTTTCTTT CAWTSQTVPMNTEAFF
TRBJ2-2 - TRBD2 TRBV15 TGTGCCACCAGACTAGCGGGGGACACCGGGGAGCTGTTTTTT CATRLAGDTGELFF
TRBJ2-3 - TRBD1 TRBV11-3 TGTGCCAGCAGCTCGACAGGGGATACGCAGTATTTT CASSSTGDTQYF
TRBJ1-2 - - TRBV7-9 TGTGCCAGCAGCTTAGCCGGCAGCAACTATGGCTACACCTTC CASSLAGSNYGYTF
TRBJ2-7 - - TRBV30 TGTGCCTGGAGTATGACAGACTACGAGCAGTACTTC CAWSMTDYEQYF
TRBJ1-5 once TRBD1 TRBV10-1 TGCGCCAGCACCAGGCGAAAGGGGGCCTGGACCCAGCATTTT CASTRRKGAWTQHF
TRBJ1-1 once TRBD1 TRBV5-1 TGCGCCAGCAGCCTGCGGACAGGGGGCACTGAAGCTTTCTTT CASSLRTGGTEAFF
TRBJ1-2 - TRBD1 TRBV10-1 TGCGCCAGCAGTGAGTCTGGGACAGGGATTGGCTACACCTTC CASSESGTGIGYTF
TRBJ2-1 - - TRBV11-2 TGTGCCAGCAGCTTAGGGGGGGAGCAGTTCTTC CASSLGGEQFF
TRBJ2-2 - - TRBV29-1 TGCAGCGTTTTTGAGAACACCGGGGAGCTGTTTTTT CSVFENTGELFF
TRBJ1-3 - - TRBV30 TGTGCCTGGACCCGGTACTCTGGAAACACCATATATTTT CAWTRYSGNTIYF
TRBJ2-5 - - TRBV5-1 TGCGCCAGCAGCTTGGTGGGGGGAAGTGAGACCCAGTACTTC CASSLVGGSETQYF
TRBJ1-1 - TRBD1 TRBV10-1 TGCGCCAGCAGCAAGACAGGGGTCACTGAAGCTTTCTTT CASSKTGVTEAFF
TRBJ1-2 - - TRBV28 TGTGCCAGCAGAGAATGGGACGGAAACTATGGCTACACCTTC CASREWDGNYGYTF
TRBJ2-3 - - TRBV5-4 TGTGCCAGCAGCTTGGGAGGTCGCACAGATACGCAGTATTTT CASSLGGRTDTQYF
TRBJ1-2 - - TRBV7-8 TGTGCCAGCAGCTTAAGCGTCGACTATGGCTACACCTTC CASSLSVDYGYTF
TRBJ1-6 - TRBD1 TRBV9 TGTGCCAGCAGCGTACAGGACAGGAATTCACCCCTCCACTTT CASSVQDRNSPLHF
TRBJ2-1 - - TRBV7-7 TGTGCCAGCAGCCCCCATGAGAGCTCCTACAATGAGCAGTTCTTC CASSPHESSYNEQFF
TRBJ2-5 - TRBD2 TRBV5-1 TGCGCCAGCAGCCGGACTAGCGGGGGGTTCCAAGAGACCCAGTACTTC CASSRTSGGFQETQYF
TRBJ2-7 - - TRBV27 TGTGCCAGCAGTTTATCTGACACAGGGACCTACGAGCAGTACTTC CASSLSDTGTYEQYF
TRBJ1-6 - - TRBV7-3 TGTGCCAGCAGCTTAACCAAAGGCGTGGGGCCCCTCCACTTT CASSLTKGVGPLHF
TRBJ2-3 - - TRBV5-1 TGCGCCAGCAACCAAGAGGTTGGTTCAGATACGCAGTATTTT CASNQEVGSDTQYF
TRBJ2-3 - - TRBV4-2 TGTGCCAGCAGCCAGCCCCTGGGGGGGAGGGGGGATACGCAGTATTTT CASSQPLGGRGDTQYF
TRBJ2-7 - TRBD2 TRBV30 TGTGCCTGGGGGAGGGGTAGGGTAATTGGGGAGCAGTACTTC CAWGRGRVIGEQYF
TRBJ2-7 - - TRBV28 TGTGCCAGTAAGACAGTAACCTACGAGCAGTACTTC CASKTVTYEQYF
TRBJ2-6 - - TRBV27 TGTGCCAGCAGTTTGTCCGGGGCCAACGTCCTGACTTTC CASSLSGANVLTF
TRBJ2-1 - - TRBV27 TGTGCCAGCAGTTTATCTGGGGGGACCTACAATGAGCAGTTCTTC CASSLSGGTYNEQFF
TRBJ2-1 - - TRBV20-1 TGCAGTGCTATCCCTGGTGAGCAGTTCTTC CSAIPGEQFF
TRBJ1-1 - - TRBV30 TGTGCCTGGCATAAGACGGCAAACACTGAAGCTTTCTTT CAWHKTANTEAFF
TRBJ1-5 once - TRBV7-2 TGTGCCAGCAGACAAACGGGGACCAGCAATCAGCCCCAGCATTTT CASRQTGTSNQPQHF
TRBJ1-2 once TRBD1 TRBV5-6 TGTGCCAGCAGCTTGGGGGACAGAACTCGTTATGGCTACACCTTC CASSLGDRTRYGYTF
TRBJ1-4 - TRBD1 TRBV5-1 TGCGCCAGCAGCTTGGAGGGACAGCGGTACGGAAAACTGTTTTTT CASSLEGQRYGKLFF
TRBJ2-3 - - TRBV4-1 TGCGCCAGCAGCCAAGTGGGGGCTACGACAGATACGCAGTATTTT CASSQVGATTDTQYF
TRBJ2-5 - TRBD1 TRBV30 TGTGCCTGGAACCGGGACAGGGGGTCGGAGACCCAGTACTTC CAWNRDRGSETQYF
TRBJ1-1 - - TRBV20-1 TGCAGTGCTAGCTGGGACACTGAAGCTTTCTTT CSASWDTEAFF
TRBJ1-2 - - TRBV5-1 TGCGCCAGCAGCTCGCAAGGGGGAGACTATGGCTACACCTTC CASSSQGGDYGYTF
TRBJ1-6 few TRBD1 TRBV2 TGTGCCAGCAGTGGGCGAGCACAGGGGTCGAATTCACCCCTCCACTTT CASSGRAQGSNSPLHF
TRBJ2-3 - TRBD2 TRBV28 TGTGCCAGCAGTATCTCCGTAGCGGGGGCCACAGAGGATACGCAGTATTTT CASSISVAGATEDTQYF